This T cell receptor beta chain was identified in a study of T cell responses to AZD1222 COVID-19 vaccine. The CDR3 length is 13 residues. Germline CDR1 and CDR2: WNHNN and SYGVQD (reference sequence). Trimming left V 6 bases short and J 3 bases short, with 12 bases between. TCRdb's table, derived via immunoSEQ multiplex PCR, lists solely in-frame clones and lacks some. The sample lists some 160,000 clones; roughly 89% were seen once. Sequencing was performed on peripheral blood, taken 28 days after the second AZD1222 dose. This chain uses TRBV10-1 with TRBJ2-7; D perhaps matches TRBD1 (6 bases). The sequence was collected from an adult who received the AZD1222 COVID-19 vaccine. CDR3 sequence (DNA): TGCGCCAGCAGCTCGGGACAACGCTACGAGCAGTACTTC. Encoded protein: CASSSGQRYEQYF.